This T cell receptor (beta chain) was captured by sequencing in a study of beta chain features in type 1 diabetes. Findings and limits, study-wide: When Type 1 diabetes patients were examined, their TCRB CDR3s proved moderately but significantly shorter in all four CD4+ subsets. Cells with high TCR expression could be over-represented by cDNA sequencing.

The sample holds a few counts of this clone. The antigen remains unidentified. Since all of the isolated RNA was reverse transcribed, expressed TCRB transcripts were what got sequenced. Sequencing was performed with immunoSEQ multiplex PCR; in TCRdb, only in-frame clones are kept and a portion is missing. Among under 200,000 clones, 8% to 8.5% were seen once, and the ten largest hold more than 0.45%. From germline, CDR1 is KGHSH and CDR2 LQKENI. J gave up 5 bases and V 3 bases, and 11 bases lay outside the gene matches. The CDR3 contains 16 residues. Specimen: central memory CD4+ T cells from blood. The gene calls are TRBV18 and TRBJ1-2; TRBD1 aligns across 8 bases. This receptor was obtained from a woman in her late teens or twenties with type 1 diabetes. This CDR3 is CASSPNLGTGRYGYTF. The CDR3, as DNA: TGTGCCAGCTCACCGAACCTTGGGACAGGTCGATATGGCTACACCTTC.